Each of the 4 T cell receptor beta chains below was sequenced from the same sample in a study of blood T cell repertoires in COVID-19. Profiling relied on immunoSEQ multiplex PCR, and the TCRdb table lists in-frame clones only, not all of them. The sample carries about 140,000 clones, roughly nine tenths recorded once. What was sequenced was peripheral blood. All receptors derive from a human donor with COVID-19, enrolled during active disease. The donor label of this sample is uncertain.

The V and J genes are TRBV25-1 and TRBJ2-5; TRBD1 aligns across 7 bases. J was trimmed by 2 bases and V by 6 bases; bases with no gene match: 9. The CDR3 sequence is 15 residues long. Germline V CDR1 and CDR2: MGHDK, SYGVNS. The CDR3 nucleotides are TGTGCCAGCAGCCTACAGGGGACGCATCAAGAGACCCAGTACTTC. It codes for CASSLQGTHQETQYF.

The chain uses TRBV5-1 and TRBJ2-3, with 7 bases matching TRBD1. CDR1 and CDR2 from the germline V gene are SGHRS and YFSETQ. Trimming took 4 bases from V and 2 from J; bases not matched to a gene: 4. The CDR3 sequence is 14 residues long. Here the CDR3 reads CASSGGQFTDTQYF. For the CDR3, the DNA is TGCGCCAGCAGCGGGGGACAGTTCACAGATACGCAGTATTTT.

This chain joins TRBV27 and TRBJ2-3, with 8 bases aligning to TRBD2. From germline, CDR1 is MNHEY and CDR2 SMNVEV (reference sequence). The ends lost 6 bases at V and 5 bases at J; junction bases unmatched: 10. This CDR3 contains 15 residues. CDR3 DNA sequence: TGTGCCAGCAGCCCCCTCGGGCGGGGGGTAGATACGCAGTATTTT. This translates into CASSPLGRGVDTQYF.

This clone was found once. The V gene is TRBV18, the J gene TRBJ1-4, with a possible D match to TRBD1 (6 bases). The germline gives CDR1 KGHSH, CDR2 LQKENI. CDR3 length equals 16 residues. The V gene lost 2 bases and the J gene lost 7 bases, with 17 bases spanning the gap. CDR3 sequence (DNA): TGTGCCAGCTCACCATTACCCAGGGGAGTGGGTGAAAAACTGTTTTTT. It yields the protein CASSPLPRGVGEKLFF.